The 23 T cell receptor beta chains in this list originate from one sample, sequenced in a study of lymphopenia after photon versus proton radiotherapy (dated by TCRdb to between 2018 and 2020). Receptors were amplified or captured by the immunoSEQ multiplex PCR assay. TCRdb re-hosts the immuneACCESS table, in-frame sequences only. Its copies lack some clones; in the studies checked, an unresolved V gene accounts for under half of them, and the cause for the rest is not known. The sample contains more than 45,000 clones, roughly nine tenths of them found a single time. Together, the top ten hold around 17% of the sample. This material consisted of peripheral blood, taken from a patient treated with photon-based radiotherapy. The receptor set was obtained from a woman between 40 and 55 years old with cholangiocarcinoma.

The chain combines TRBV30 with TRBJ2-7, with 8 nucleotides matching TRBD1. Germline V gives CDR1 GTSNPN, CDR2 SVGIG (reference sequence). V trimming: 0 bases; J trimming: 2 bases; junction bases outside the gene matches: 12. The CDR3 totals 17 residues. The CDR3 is CAWSVGGTGMFPYEQYF. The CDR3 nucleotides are TGTGCCTGGAGTGTAGGGGGGACAGGAATGTTCCCCTACGAGCAGTACTTC.

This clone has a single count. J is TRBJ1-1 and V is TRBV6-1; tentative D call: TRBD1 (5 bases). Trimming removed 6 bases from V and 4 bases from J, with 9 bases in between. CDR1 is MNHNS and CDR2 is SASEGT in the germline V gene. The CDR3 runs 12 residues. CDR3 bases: TGTGCCAGCAGCTGGGGACCCACTGAAGCTTTCTTT. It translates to CASSWGPTEAFF.

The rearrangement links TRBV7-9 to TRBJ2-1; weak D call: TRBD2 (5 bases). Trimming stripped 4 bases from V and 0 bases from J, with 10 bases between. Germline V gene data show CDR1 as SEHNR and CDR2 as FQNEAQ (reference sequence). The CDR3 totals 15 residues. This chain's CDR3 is CASSSEGSSYNEQFF. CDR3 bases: TGTGCCAGCAGCTCTGAAGGGAGCTCCTACAATGAGCAGTTCTTC.

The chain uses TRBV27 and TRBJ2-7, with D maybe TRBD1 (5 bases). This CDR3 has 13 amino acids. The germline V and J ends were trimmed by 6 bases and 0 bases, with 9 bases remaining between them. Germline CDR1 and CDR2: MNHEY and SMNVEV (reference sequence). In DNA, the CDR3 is TGTGCCAGCAGCCTTGGGGCCTCCTACGAGCAGTACTTC. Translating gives CASSLGASYEQYF.

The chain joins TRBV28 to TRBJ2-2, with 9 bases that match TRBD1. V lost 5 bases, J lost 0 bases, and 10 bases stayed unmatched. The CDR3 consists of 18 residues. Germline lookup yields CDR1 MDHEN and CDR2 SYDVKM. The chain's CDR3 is CASSPPQGATSNTGELFF. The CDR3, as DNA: TGTGCCAGCAGTCCCCCACAGGGGGCAACTTCGAACACCGGGGAGCTGTTTTTT.

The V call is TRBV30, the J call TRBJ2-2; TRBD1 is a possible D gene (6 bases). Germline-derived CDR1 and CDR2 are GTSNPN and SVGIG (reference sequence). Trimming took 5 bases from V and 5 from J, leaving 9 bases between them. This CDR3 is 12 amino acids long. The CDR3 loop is CAWDTGTGELFF. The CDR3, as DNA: TGTGCCTGGGATACAGGGACCGGGGAGCTGTTTTTT.

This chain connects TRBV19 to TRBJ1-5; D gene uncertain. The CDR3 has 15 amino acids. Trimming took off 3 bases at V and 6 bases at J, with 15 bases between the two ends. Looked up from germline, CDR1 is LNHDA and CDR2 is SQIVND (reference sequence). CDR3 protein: CASSISRTYGQPQHF. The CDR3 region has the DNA TGTGCCAGTAGTATTTCTAGGACGTACGGTCAGCCCCAGCATTTT.

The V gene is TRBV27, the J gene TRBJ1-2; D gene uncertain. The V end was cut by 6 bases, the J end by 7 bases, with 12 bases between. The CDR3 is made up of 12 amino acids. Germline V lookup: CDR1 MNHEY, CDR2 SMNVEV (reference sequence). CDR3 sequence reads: CASSPASGGYTF. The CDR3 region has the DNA TGTGCCAGCAGCCCCGCGTCGGGTGGCTACACCTTC.

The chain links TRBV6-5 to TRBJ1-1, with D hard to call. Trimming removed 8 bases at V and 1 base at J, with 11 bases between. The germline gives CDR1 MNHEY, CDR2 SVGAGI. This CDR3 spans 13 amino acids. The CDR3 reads CASRERGNTEAFF. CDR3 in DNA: TGTGCCAGCCGAGAACGGGGGAACACTGAAGCTTTCTTT.

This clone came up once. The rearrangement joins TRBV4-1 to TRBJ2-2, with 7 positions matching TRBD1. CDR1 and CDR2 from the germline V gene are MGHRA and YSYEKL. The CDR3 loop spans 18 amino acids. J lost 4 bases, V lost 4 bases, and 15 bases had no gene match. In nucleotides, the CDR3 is TGCGCCAGCAGCCCATCCCACCCTGGACAGGTGGGCACCGGGGAGCTGTTTTTT. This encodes CASSPSHPGQVGTGELFF.

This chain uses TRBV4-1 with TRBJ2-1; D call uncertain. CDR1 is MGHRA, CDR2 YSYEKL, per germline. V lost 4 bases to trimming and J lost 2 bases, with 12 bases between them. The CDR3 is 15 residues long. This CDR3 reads CASSRLYGAYNEQFF. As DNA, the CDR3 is TGCGCCAGCAGCCGACTGTACGGAGCCTACAATGAGCAGTTCTTC.

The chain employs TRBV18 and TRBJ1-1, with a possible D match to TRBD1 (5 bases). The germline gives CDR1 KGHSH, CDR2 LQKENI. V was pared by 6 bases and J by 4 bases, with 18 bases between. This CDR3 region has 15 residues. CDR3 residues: CASSQKARAGTEAFF. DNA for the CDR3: TGTGCCAGCTCCCAAAAAGCCAGGGCGGGCACTGAAGCTTTCTTT.

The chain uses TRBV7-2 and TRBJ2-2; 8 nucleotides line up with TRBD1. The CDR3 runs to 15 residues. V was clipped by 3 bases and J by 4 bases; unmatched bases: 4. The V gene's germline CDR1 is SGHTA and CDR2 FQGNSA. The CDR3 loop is CASSLDRDPTGELFF. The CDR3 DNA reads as TGTGCCAGCAGCTTGGACAGGGATCCCACCGGGGAGCTGTTTTTT. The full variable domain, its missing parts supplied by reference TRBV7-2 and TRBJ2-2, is GAGVSQSPSNKVTEKGKDVELRCDPISGHTALYWYRQSLGQGLEFLIYFQGNSAPDKSGLPSDRFSAERTGGSVSTLTIQRTQQEDSAVYLCASSLDRDPTGELFFGEGSRLTVL.

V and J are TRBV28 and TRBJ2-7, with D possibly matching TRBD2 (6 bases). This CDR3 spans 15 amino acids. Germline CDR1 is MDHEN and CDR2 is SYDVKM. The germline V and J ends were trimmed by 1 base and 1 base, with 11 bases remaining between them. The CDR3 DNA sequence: TGTGCCAGCAGTTTATTTGGGGACTTATCCTACGAGCAGTACTTC. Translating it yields CASSLFGDLSYEQYF.

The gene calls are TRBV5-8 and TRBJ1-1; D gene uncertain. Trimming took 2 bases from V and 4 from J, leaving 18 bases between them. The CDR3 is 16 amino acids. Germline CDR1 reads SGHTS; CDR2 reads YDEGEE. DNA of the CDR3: TGTGCCAGCAGCTTAGGGTACATGCAGGAAATCACTGAAGCTTTCTTT. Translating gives CASSLGYMQEITEAFF.

The CDR3 loop reads CASSSSRGYSYNEQFF. The DNA of the CDR3 is TGTGCCAGCAGCTCCTCCCGGGGGTACTCCTACAATGAGCAGTTCTTC. This rearrangement joins TRBV5-6 to TRBJ2-1; weak D call: TRBD2 (6 bases). Germline lookup yields CDR1 SGHDT and CDR2 YYEEEE. The V end was cut by 3 bases, the J end by 0 bases, with 13 bases between. The CDR3 runs 16 residues.

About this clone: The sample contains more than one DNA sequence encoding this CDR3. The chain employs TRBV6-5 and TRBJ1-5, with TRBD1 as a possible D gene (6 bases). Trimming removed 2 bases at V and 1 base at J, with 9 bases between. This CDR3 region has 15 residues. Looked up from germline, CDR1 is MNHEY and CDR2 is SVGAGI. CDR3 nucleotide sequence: TGTGCCAGCAGTTACGAAGGGGGGAGCAATCAGCCCCAGCATTTT. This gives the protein CASSYEGGSNQPQHF.

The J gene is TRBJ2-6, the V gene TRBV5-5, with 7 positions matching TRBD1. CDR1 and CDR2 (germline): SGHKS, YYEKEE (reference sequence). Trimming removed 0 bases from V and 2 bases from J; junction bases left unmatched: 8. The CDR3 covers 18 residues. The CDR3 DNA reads TGTGCCAGCAGCTTGGACGCACTAGGGGGCGCTGGGGCCAACGTCCTGACTTTC. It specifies CASSLDALGGAGANVLTF.

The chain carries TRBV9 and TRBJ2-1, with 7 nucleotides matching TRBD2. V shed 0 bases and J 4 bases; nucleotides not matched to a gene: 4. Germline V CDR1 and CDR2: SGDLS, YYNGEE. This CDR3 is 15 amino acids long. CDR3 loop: CASSVDPGGYNEQFF. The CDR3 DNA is TGTGCCAGCAGCGTAGATCCCGGGGGGTACAATGAGCAGTTCTTC.

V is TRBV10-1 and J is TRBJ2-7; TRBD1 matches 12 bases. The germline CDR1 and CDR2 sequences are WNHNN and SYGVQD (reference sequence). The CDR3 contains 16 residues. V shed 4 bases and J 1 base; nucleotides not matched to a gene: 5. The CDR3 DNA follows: TGCGCCAGCAGTGGGGGGACAGGGGGCAAATCCTACGAGCAGTACTTC. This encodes CASSGGTGGKSYEQYF.

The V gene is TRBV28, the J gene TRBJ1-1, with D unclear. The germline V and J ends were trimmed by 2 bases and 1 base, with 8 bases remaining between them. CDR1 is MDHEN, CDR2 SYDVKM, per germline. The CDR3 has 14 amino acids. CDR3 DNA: TGTGCCAGCAGTTTAAAACTGAGGAACACTGAAGCTTTCTTT. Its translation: CASSLKLRNTEAFF.

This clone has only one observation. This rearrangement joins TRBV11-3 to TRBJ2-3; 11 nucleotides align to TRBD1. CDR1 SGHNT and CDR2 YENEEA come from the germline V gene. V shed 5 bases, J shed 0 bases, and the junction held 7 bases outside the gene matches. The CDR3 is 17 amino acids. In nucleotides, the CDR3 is TGTGCCAGCAGCCCCGGACAGGGGGCGCGGAGCACAGATACGCAGTATTTT. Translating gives CASSPGQGARSTDTQYF.

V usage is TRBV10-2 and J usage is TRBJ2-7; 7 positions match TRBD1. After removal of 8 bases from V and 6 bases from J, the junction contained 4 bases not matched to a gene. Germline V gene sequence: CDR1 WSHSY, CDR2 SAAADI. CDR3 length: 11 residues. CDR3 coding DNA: TGCGCCAGCGGCTCAGGGGGCGAGCAGTACTTC. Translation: CASGSGGEQYF.